This T cell receptor beta chain comes out of a study of blood T cell repertoires in COVID-19. The protocol was immunoSEQ multiplex PCR, while the TCRdb copy is restricted to in-frame clones and leaves out a portion. The data contain 200,000 to 300,000 clones, about nine tenths of them singletons. The CDR3 totals 14 residues. Unmatched junction bases numbered 3, after V lost 2 bases and J lost 2 bases. The germline V gene has CDR1 SGHTA and CDR2 FQGNSA. This clone was seen a single time. This clonotype originated in a woman in her twenties or thirties with COVID-19, enrolled during active disease. Sequenced input: peripheral blood. The chain couples TRBV7-2 to TRBJ2-7; 7 positions match TRBD2. The CDR3 protein is CASSLFRGAYEQYF. CDR3 DNA sequence: TGTGCCAGCAGCTTATTTCGGGGGGCCTACGAGCAGTACTTC. The entire variable domain, with the rest obtained from reference TRBV7-2 and TRBJ2-7, is as follows: GAGVSQSPSNKVTEKGKDVELRCDPISGHTALYWYRQSLGQGLEFLIYFQGNSAPDKSGLPSDRFSAERTGGSVSTLTIQRTQQEDSAVYLCASSLFRGAYEQYFGPGTRLTVT.